This T cell receptor beta chain was sequenced for a study of OX40 agonist ivuxolimab in advanced cancers. Data came from immunoSEQ multiplex PCR; TCRdb stores just in-frame clones and leaves some out. The sample consists of some 77,000 clones, roughly 91% of them appearing once. The CDR3 covers 15 residues. Germline-derived CDR1 and CDR2 are SGHRS and YFSETQ. With 0 bases removed from V and 5 bases from J, the gap between germline ends came to 14 bases. This clonotype originated in an adult with an advanced solid tumor such as melanoma, head and neck, liver or kidney cancer. This rearrangement joins TRBV5-1 to TRBJ2-5; D call uncertain. The sequences come from CD4+ or CD8+ T cells sorted from blood, collected in a trial of the OX40 agonist ivuxolimab. CDR3 residues: CASSLGLMGGETQYF. CDR3 DNA: TGCGCCAGCAGCTTGGGTCTGATGGGTGGCGAGACCCAGTACTTC.